These 23 T cell receptor beta chains share one sample of origin, sequenced in a study of post-analysis software for immune sequencing data. No antigen is known for these receptors. Study-level points and caveats: About 5 TRBV segments were significantly more frequent in patients than in controls. TRBV5-6, TRBV5-1 and TRBV20-1 were among these segments.

cDNA libraries for TCR beta contained unique molecular identifiers. Each CDR3 protein gets one entry after TCRdb re-called the PCR reads with MiXCR. The profile shows about 430,000 distinct CDR3 sequences, 39% of them singletons. Specimen: blood. Every receptor here comes from a girl aged 2-10 years with multiple sclerosis.

This clonotype was recorded many times. The J gene is TRBJ2-7, the V gene TRBV7-2; 8 bases line up with TRBD2. Germline V CDR1 and CDR2: SGHTA, FQGNSA. With 5 bases clipped from V and 2 bases from J, the junction kept 8 bases outside the gene matches. This CDR3 has 15 amino acids. The CDR3 is CASSPGLAGAYEQYF. As DNA, the CDR3 is TGTGCCAGCAGCCCCGGACTAGCAGGGGCCTACGAGCAGTACTTC.

V and J are TRBV2 and TRBJ2-1; 11 bases agree with TRBD1. The CDR3 loop spans 15 amino acids. Germline V gene lookup returns CDR1 SNHLY and CDR2 FYNNEI. J was trimmed by 5 bases and V by 6 bases; bases with no gene match: 6. The CDR3 loop is CASRADRGPDNEQFF. CDR3 DNA: TGTGCCAGCAGAGCGGACAGGGGGCCTGACAATGAGCAGTTCTTC.

This chain connects TRBV14 to TRBJ2-5; 8 bases match TRBD2. TRBJ2-4 matches the DNA end more closely, so the J call is doubtful. This CDR3 has 15 amino acids. The germline V gene encodes CDR1 SGHDN and CDR2 FVKESK. CDR3 nucleotide sequence: TGTGCCAGCAGCCAATTATCCGGGAGGGTCAACATTCAGTACTTC. Protein product: CASSQLSGRVNIQYF.

The rearrangement links TRBV5-5 to TRBJ2-4, with D unresolved. The J call could be wrong; TRBJ2-7 is a better fit for the DNA end. The CDR3 loop spans 13 amino acids. Germline loops: CDR1 SGHKS, CDR2 YYEKEE (reference sequence). This CDR3 reads CASSFRSDYEQYF. CDR3 DNA sequence: TGTGCCAGCAGCTTCCGGTCAGACTACGAGCAGTACTTC.

This clonotype was seen many times. The rearrangement links TRBV5-1 to TRBJ2-7; 10 nucleotides line up with TRBD2. The CDR3 consists of 15 residues. J gave up 3 bases and V 1 base, and 4 bases lay outside the gene matches. The germline V gene encodes CDR1 SGHRS and CDR2 YFSETQ. The CDR3 region has the DNA TGCGCCAGCAGCTTGACAGCGGGAGGGGGCTACGAGCAGTACTTC. Its protein is CASSLTAGGGYEQYF.

With regard to this clonotype: At one boundary the junction diverges from the germline segment, which might be a read error. The J gene is TRBJ2-3, the V gene TRBV7-7, with unresolved D. Germline CDR1 and CDR2: SSHAT and FNYEAQ (reference sequence). The CDR3 extends over 13 amino acids. The CDR3 DNA reads TGTGCCAGCAGCTTATACCCCACAGATACGCGGTATTTT. Protein: CASSLYPTDTRYF. Full variable domain (missing parts from reference TRBV7-7 and TRBJ2-3): GAGVSQSPRYKVTKRGQDVTLRCDPISSHATLYWYQQALGQGPEFLTYFNYEAQPDKSGLPSDRFSAERPEGSISTLTIQRTEQRDSAMYRCASSLYPTDTRYFGPGTRLTVL.

The chain recombines TRBV4-3 with TRBJ2-7, with 7 bases that match TRBD1. The germline V gene encodes CDR1 LGHNA and CDR2 YSLEER. This CDR3 comprises 14 residues. V trimming: 0 bases; J trimming: 3 bases; junction bases outside the gene matches: 2. CDR3 in DNA: TGCGCCAGCAGCCAAGATACAGGGGTCTACGAGCAGTACTTC. Translation gives CASSQDTGVYEQYF.

This clonotype came up a few times. The V gene is TRBV5-5, the J gene TRBJ1-2, with 10 bases matching TRBD1. V lost 5 bases and J lost 7; bases outside the gene matches: 5. Germline V CDR1 and CDR2: SGHKS, YYEKEE (reference sequence). The CDR3 loop spans 13 amino acids. The CDR3 nucleotides are TGTGCCAGCAGAAGACAGGGGGCCGGTGGCTACACCTTC. This gives the protein CASRRQGAGGYTF.

The genes are TRBV7-9 and TRBJ1-2; 9 positions match TRBD1. The germline V gene encodes CDR1 SEHNR and CDR2 FQNEAQ (reference sequence). V was clipped by 5 bases and J by 4 bases; unmatched bases: 11. The CDR3 covers 16 residues. The CDR3 DNA reads TGTGCCAGCAGCGACCGGGACAGGGACTTTGTCTATGGCTACACCTTC. Translation gives CASSDRDRDFVYGYTF.

This clonotype was observed many times. The chain couples TRBV12-3 or TRBV12-4 to TRBJ2-1, with D unclear. CDR3 length: 15 residues. V was shortened by 2 bases and J by 5 bases, with 13 bases between the two germline ends. CDR3 residues: CASSLLGSVNNEQFF. DNA for the CDR3: TGTGCCAGCAGTTTATTGGGCAGCGTAAACAATGAGCAGTTCTTC.

The chain couples TRBV3-1 to TRBJ2-1, with 9 bases identical to TRBD2. This CDR3 comprises 15 residues. The V gene end was trimmed by 6 bases and the J gene end by 9 bases; junction bases not matched to a gene: 12. CDR1 is LGHDT, CDR2 YNNKEL, per germline (reference sequence). For the CDR3, the DNA is TGTGCCAGCAGTCTACCGGGACTAGCTAGGGGTGAGCAGTTCTTC. Amino acids: CASSLPGLARGEQFF.

This clonotype has only a few counts. V gene TRBV11-2 combines with J gene TRBJ2-5; TRBD2 agrees at 9 bases. V dropped 5 bases and J dropped 11; count of bases not matched to a gene: 21. The CDR3 totals 17 residues. Germline CDR1 and CDR2: SGHAT and FQNNGV. The CDR3 sequence is CASSPLGAGGYFDEQYF. In nucleotides, the CDR3 is TGTGCCAGCAGCCCCCTGGGAGCGGGAGGTTACTTTGATGAGCAGTACTTC. Filled out from reference TRBV11-2 and TRBJ2-5, the complete variable domain reads EAGVAQSPRYKIIEKRQSVAFWCNPISGHATLYWYQQILGQGPKLLIQFQNNGVVDDSQLPKDRFSAERLKGVDSTLKIQPAKLEDSAVYLCASSPLGAGGYFDEQYFGPGTRLLVL.

This chain joins TRBV28 and TRBJ2-3; 7 bases agree with TRBD1. V was pared by 6 bases and J by 6 bases, with 6 bases of the junction left unmatched. In germline, CDR1 is MDHEN, CDR2 SYDVKM. This CDR3 is built from 13 residues. The CDR3 DNA reads as TGTGCCAGCAGCACACAGGGGCTGGATACGCAGTATTTT. Translated: CASSTQGLDTQYF.

V and J are TRBV7-9 and TRBJ1-6; D not certain. CDR3 length: 14 amino acids. Per germline, CDR1 SEHNR and CDR2 FQNEAQ (reference sequence). V shed 5 bases and J shed 10 bases, with 15 bases lying between them. For the CDR3, the DNA is TGTGCCAGCAGCGCAGGTTGGAAAGACTCACCCCTCCACTTT. Translated: CASSAGWKDSPLHF. The variable domain in full, with the rest retrieved from reference TRBV7-9 and TRBJ1-6, is DTGVSQNPRHKITKRGQNVTFRCDPISEHNRLYWYRQTLGQGPEFLTYFQNEAQLEKSRLLSDRFSAERPKGSFSTLEIQRTEQGDSAMYLCASSAGWKDSPLHFGNGTRLTVT.

The table lists this clonotype with a few counts. The V call is TRBV4-3, the J call TRBJ1-1; tentatively, D is TRBD1 (6 bases). Germline V gene data show CDR1 as LGHNA and CDR2 as YSLEER. The CDR3 is 14 residues long. Trimming shortened V by 4 bases and J by 4 bases, and 13 bases separated the two germline ends. CDR3 bases: TGCGCCAGCAGCCGCTCCGTGGACAGCACTGAAGCTTTCTTT. Translating it yields CASSRSVDSTEAFF.

V is TRBV2 and J is TRBJ2-1; weak D call: TRBD2 (7 bases). Germline CDR1 reads SNHLY; CDR2 reads FYNNEI. This CDR3 spans 15 amino acids. Trimming cost V 8 bases and J 10 bases, with 24 bases left between them. The CDR3 loop is CASRALRGGLEEQFF. CDR3 DNA: TGTGCCAGCCGTGCCCTCAGGGGCGGACTAGAAGAGCAGTTCTTC.

The chain is built from TRBV27 and TRBJ2-1; 9 bases map to TRBD1. V lost 7 bases, J lost 3 bases, and 4 bases stayed unmatched. CDR1 is MNHEY, CDR2 SMNVEV, per germline (reference sequence). This CDR3 comprises 14 residues. CDR3 coding DNA: TGTGCCAGCAACAGGGGGCTTGGCTACAATGAGCAGTTCTTC. Protein product: CASNRGLGYNEQFF.

V usage is TRBV6-2 or TRBV6-3 and J usage is TRBJ2-7; D not certain. Germline-derived CDR1 and CDR2 are MNHEY and SVGEGT. The CDR3 runs to 15 residues. V gave up 6 bases and J gave up 0 bases, with 15 bases separating them. CDR3 loop: CASSEWPSDSYEQYF. The CDR3 DNA sequence: TGTGCCAGCAGCGAGTGGCCATCTGACTCCTACGAGCAGTACTTC.

V is TRBV6-4 and J is TRBJ1-2, with D possibly matching TRBD1 (5 bases). This CDR3 is built from 15 residues. Looked up from germline, CDR1 is MRHNA and CDR2 is SNTAGT. Trimming removed 0 bases at V and 4 bases at J, with 12 bases between. CDR3 sequence (DNA): TGTGCCAGCAGTGACTCGCCGGGGCGCAGCTATGGCTACACCTTC. It encodes CASSDSPGRSYGYTF.

This clonotype was detected only a few times. CDR3 DNA sequence: TGCAGTGCTATGCCAACCAGGAGCTATGGCTACACCTTC. Its protein product is CSAMPTRSYGYTF. The chain combines TRBV20-1 with TRBJ1-2; no clear D gene. The CDR3 runs 13 residues. CDR1 and CDR2 (germline): DFQATT, SNEGSKA (reference sequence). V was trimmed by 4 bases and J by 4 bases, leaving 13 bases between them.

V gene TRBV5-1 combines with J gene TRBJ1-4; 9 bases align to TRBD1. CDR1 SGHRS and CDR2 YFSETQ come from the germline V gene. This CDR3 spans 16 amino acids. With V trimmed by 5 bases and J by 7 bases, 12 bases remained unmatched. CDR3 in amino acids: CASRGQGGLAGEKLFF. The CDR3 coding sequence is TGCGCCAGCAGGGGACAGGGTGGACTGGCGGGTGAAAAACTGTTTTTT.

There are a few counts of this clonotype. The rearrangement links TRBV3-1 to TRBJ2-5; no definite D call. The CDR3 spans 16 residues. Trimming cost V 0 bases and J 6 bases, with 17 bases left between them. Germline-derived CDR1 and CDR2 are LGHDT and YNNKEL (reference sequence). The CDR3: CASSQDLGSPYQTQYF. The CDR3 DNA sequence: TGTGCCAGCAGCCAAGATTTAGGTAGCCCGTACCAGACCCAGTACTTC.

This clonotype was found a few times. The chain links TRBV3-1 to TRBJ2-3, with D possibly matching TRBD1 (6 bases). CDR1 is LGHDT and CDR2 is YNNKEL in the germline V gene (reference sequence). The CDR3 totals 16 residues. Trimming took off 2 bases at V and 5 bases at J, with 17 bases between the two ends. The CDR3 sequence: CASSQTERQVIDTQYF. CDR3 DNA: TGTGCCAGCAGCCAAACCGAACGACAGGTGATAGATACGCAGTATTTT.